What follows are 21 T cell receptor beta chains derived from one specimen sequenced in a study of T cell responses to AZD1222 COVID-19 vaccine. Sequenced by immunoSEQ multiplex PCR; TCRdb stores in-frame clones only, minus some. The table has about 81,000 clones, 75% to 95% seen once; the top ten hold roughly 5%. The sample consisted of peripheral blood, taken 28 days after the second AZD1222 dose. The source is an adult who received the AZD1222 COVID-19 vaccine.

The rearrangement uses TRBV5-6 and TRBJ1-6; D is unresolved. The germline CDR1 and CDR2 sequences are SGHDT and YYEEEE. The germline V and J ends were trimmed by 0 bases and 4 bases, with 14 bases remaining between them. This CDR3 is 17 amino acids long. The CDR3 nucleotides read TGTGCCAGCAGCTTGGGGGTGGGCATGGGGTATAATTCACCCCTCCACTTT. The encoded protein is CASSLGVGMGYNSPLHF.

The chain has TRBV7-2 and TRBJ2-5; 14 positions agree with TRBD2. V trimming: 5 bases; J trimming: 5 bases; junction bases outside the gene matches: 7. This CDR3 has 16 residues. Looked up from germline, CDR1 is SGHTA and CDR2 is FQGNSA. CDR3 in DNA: TGTGCCAGCAGCGTTCGGACTAGCGGGGGGTCGGAGACCCAGTACTTC. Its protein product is CASSVRTSGGSETQYF.

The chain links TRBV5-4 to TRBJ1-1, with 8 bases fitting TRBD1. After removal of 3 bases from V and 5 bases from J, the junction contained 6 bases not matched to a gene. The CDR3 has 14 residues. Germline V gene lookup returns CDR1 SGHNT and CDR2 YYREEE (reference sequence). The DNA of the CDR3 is TGTGCCAGCAGCTATGGGACAGGCGGAACTGAAGCTTTCTTT. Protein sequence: CASSYGTGGTEAFF.

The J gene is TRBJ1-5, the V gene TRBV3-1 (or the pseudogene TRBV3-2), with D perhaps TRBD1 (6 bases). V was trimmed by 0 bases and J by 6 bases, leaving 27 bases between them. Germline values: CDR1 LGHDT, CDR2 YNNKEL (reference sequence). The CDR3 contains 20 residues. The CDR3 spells CASSQDESRSGDVRIQPQHF. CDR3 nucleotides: TGTGCCAGCAGCCAAGATGAGAGCAGGTCAGGGGATGTTCGCATTCAGCCCCAGCATTTT.

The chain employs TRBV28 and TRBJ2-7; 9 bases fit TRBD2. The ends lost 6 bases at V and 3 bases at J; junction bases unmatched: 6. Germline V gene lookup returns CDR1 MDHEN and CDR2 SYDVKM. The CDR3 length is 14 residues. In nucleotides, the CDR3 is TGTGCCAGCAGGCCTAGACTAGCGGTCTACGAGCAGTACTTC. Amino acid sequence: CASRPRLAVYEQYF.

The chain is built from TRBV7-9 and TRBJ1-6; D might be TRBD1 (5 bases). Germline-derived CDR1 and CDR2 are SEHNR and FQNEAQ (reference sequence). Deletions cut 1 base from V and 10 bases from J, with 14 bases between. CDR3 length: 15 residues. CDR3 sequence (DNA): TGTGCCAGCAGCTTAGGGGGGGGTTTGAGCTCACCCCTCCACTTT. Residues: CASSLGGGLSSPLHF.

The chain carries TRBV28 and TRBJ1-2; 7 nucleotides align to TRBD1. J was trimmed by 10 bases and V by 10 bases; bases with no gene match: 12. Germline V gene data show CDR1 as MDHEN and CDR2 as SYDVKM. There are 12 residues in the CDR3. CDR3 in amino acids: CATLQGGATYTF. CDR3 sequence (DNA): TGTGCCACCCTTCAGGGGGGCGCAACCTACACCTTC.

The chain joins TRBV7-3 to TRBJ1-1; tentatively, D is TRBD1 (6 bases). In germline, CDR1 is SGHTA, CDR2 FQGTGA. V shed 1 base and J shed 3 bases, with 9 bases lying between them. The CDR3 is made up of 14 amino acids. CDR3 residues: CASSLIGGDTEAFF. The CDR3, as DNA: TGTGCCAGCAGCTTAATAGGGGGAGACACTGAAGCTTTCTTT.

The CDR3 DNA reads as TGTGCCAGTAGTATAGATATGGGACAGGGTAGGGCTTTCTTT. Translated: CASSIDMGQGRAFF. The rearrangement joins TRBV19 to TRBJ1-1; 9 bases match TRBD1. CDR1 and CDR2 (germline): LNHDA, SQIVND (reference sequence). This CDR3 has 14 amino acids. The V and J ends lost 0 bases and 11 bases, in that order; junction bases with no gene match: 7.

CDR3 in amino acids: CASSQVDGSTDTQYF. DNA for the CDR3: TGCGCCAGCAGCCAAGTGGATGGTAGCACAGATACGCAGTATTTT. The gene calls are TRBV4-1 and TRBJ2-3, with D unresolved. Germline CDR1 reads MGHRA; CDR2 reads YSYEKL. The CDR3 is made up of 15 amino acids. V was shortened by 1 base and J by 0 bases, with 8 bases between the two germline ends.

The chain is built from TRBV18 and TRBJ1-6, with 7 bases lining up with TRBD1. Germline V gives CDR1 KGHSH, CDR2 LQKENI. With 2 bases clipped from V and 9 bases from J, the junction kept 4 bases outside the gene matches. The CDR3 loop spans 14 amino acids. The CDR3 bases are TGTGCCAGCTCACCAGAGACAGGGAGTTCACCCCTCCACTTT. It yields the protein CASSPETGSSPLHF.

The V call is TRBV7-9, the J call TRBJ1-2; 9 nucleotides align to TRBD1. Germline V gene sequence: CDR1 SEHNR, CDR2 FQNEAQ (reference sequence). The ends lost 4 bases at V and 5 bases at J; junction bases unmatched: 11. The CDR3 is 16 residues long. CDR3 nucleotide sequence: TGTGCCAGCAGCTCGGGACAGGGACTCAGCGTGTATGGCTACACCTTC. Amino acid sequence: CASSSGQGLSVYGYTF.

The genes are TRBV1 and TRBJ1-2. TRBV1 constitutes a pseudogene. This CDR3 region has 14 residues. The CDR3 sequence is CTTLGRAGMGGYTF. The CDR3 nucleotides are TGCACCACCCTAGGGAGGGCAGGGATGGGAGGCTACACCTTC.

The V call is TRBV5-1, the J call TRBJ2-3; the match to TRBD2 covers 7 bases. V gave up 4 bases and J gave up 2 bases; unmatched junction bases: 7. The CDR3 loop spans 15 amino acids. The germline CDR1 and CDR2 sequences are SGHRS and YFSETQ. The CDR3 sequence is CASSPAGLSTDTQYF. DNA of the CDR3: TGCGCCAGCAGCCCAGCGGGGCTCTCCACAGATACGCAGTATTTT.

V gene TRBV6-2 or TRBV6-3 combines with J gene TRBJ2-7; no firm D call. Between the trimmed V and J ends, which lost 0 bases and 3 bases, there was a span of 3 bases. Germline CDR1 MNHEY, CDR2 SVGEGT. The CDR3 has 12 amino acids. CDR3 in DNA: TGTGCCAGCAGTTACTCGGTCTACGAGCAGTACTTC. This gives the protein CASSYSVYEQYF.

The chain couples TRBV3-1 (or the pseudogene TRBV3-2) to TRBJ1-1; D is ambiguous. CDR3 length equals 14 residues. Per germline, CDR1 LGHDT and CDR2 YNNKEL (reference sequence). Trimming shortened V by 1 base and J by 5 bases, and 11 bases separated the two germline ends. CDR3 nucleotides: TGTGCCAGCAGCCAAGGGCAGTTGGGGACTGAAGCTTTCTTT. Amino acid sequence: CASSQGQLGTEAFF.

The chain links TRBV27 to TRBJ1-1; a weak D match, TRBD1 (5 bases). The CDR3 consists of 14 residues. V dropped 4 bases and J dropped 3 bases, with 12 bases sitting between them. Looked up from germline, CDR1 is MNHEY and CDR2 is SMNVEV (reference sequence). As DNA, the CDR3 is TGTGCCAGCAGTTCGGCAGGGAGGTACACTGAAGCTTTCTTT. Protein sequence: CASSSAGRYTEAFF.

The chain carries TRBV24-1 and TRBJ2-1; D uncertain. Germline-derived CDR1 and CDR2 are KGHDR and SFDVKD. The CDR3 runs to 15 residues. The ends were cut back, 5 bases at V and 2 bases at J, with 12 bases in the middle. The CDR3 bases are TGTGCCACCAGTGTTTCTAGGAGCACCTACAATGAGCAGTTCTTC. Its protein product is CATSVSRSTYNEQFF.

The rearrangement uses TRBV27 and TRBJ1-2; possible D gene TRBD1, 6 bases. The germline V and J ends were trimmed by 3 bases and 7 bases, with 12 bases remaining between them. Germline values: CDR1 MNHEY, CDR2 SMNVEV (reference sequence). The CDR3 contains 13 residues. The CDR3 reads CASSLGGAGGYTF. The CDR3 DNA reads TGTGCCAGCAGTTTGGGGGGCGCGGGTGGCTACACCTTC.

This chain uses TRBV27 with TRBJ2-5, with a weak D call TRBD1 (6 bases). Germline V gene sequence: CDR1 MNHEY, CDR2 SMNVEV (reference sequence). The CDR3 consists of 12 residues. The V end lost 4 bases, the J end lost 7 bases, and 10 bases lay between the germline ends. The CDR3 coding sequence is TGTGCCAGCAGTTACAGGGACGGGACCCAGTACTTC. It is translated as CASSYRDGTQYF.

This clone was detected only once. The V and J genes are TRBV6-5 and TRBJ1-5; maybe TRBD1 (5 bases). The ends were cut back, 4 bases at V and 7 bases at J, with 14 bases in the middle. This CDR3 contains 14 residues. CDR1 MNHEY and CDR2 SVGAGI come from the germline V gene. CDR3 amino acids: CASSSGREGQPQHF. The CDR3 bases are TGTGCCAGCAGTTCGGGAAGGGAGGGGCAGCCCCAGCATTTT.